The clone carrying this T cell receptor beta chain turned up a few times. Its antigen remains unknown. The sample originates from a study of T cell repertoires in cytomegalovirus infection. Study-wide points: Based on cumulative public TCR beta family frequency, carriers of CMV plus the relevant HLA were identified.

TCRdb re-analysed the reads in MiXCR, keeping a single row per CDR3 protein. The sample lists 200,000 or so distinct CDR3 sequences, 25% to 30% occurring once. The CDR3 is 12 residues long. Germline lookup yields CDR1 SGHTA and CDR2 FQGNSA. The germline V and J ends were trimmed by 3 bases and 11 bases, with 13 bases remaining between them. The clonotype was recovered from a human donor in good health (CMV status not recorded). Some clones in this sample may be carry-over from other donors' samples. V gene TRBV7-2 combines with J gene TRBJ1-2; a possible D gene is TRBD1 (5 bases). Specimen: PBMCs. The CDR3 coding sequence is TGTGCCAGCAGCTTGCTCGGGGGAGGGTACACCTTC. This codes for CASSLLGGGYTF. Complete variable domain (other parts from reference TRBV7-2 and TRBJ1-2): GAGVSQSPSNKVTEKGKDVELRCDPISGHTALYWYRQSLGQGLEFLIYFQGNSAPDKSGLPSDRFSAERTGGSVSTLTIQRTQQEDSAVYLCASSLLGGGYTFGSGTRLTVV.